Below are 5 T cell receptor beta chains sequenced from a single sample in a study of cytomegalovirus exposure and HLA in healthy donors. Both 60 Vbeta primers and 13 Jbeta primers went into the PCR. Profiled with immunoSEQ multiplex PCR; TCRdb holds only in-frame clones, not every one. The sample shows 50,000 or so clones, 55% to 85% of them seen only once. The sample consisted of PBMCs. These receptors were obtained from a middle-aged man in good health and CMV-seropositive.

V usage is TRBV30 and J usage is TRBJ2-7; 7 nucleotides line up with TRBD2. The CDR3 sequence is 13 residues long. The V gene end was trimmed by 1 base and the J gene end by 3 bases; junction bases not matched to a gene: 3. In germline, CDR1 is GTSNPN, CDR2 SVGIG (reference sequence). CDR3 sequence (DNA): TGTGCCTGGAGTGCGGGGGGTATCTACGAGCAGTACTTC. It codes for CAWSAGGIYEQYF.

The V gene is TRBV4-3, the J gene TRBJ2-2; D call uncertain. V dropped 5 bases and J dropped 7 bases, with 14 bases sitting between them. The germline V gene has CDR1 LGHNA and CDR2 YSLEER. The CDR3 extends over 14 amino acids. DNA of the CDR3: TGCGCCAGCAGCGGCGACAACTTCGGCGGGGAGCTGTTTTTT. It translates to CASSGDNFGGELFF.

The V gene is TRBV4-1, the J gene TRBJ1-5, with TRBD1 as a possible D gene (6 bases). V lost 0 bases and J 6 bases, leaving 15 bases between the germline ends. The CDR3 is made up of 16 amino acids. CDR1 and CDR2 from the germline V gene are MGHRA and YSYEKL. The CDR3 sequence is CASSQEGGARGQPQHF. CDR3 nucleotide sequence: TGCGCCAGCAGCCAAGAAGGGGGGGCGCGAGGTCAGCCCCAGCATTTT.

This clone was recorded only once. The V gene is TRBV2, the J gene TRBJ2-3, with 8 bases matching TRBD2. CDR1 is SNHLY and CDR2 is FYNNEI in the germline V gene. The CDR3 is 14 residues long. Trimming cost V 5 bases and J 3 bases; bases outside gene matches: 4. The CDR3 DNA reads TGTGCCAGCAGTCCGGGACTAGGAACAGATACGCAGTATTTT. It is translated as CASSPGLGTDTQYF.

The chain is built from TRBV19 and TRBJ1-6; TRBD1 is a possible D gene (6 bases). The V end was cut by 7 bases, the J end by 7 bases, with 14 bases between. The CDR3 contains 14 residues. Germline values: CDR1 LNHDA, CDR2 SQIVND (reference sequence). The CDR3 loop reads CASTMTGGNSPLHF. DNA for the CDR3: TGTGCCAGTACCATGACAGGCGGGAATTCACCCCTCCACTTT.